This paragraph covers one T cell receptor beta chain sequence. Its antigen is unknown. The PCR contained 60 Vbeta and 13 Jbeta primers. Clones were read by immunoSEQ multiplex PCR, and TCRdb kept only the in-frame ones, dropping some. Among about 84,000 clones listed, around 66% were seen once. The CDR3 spans 14 residues. Trimming took 4 bases from V and 3 from J, leaving 9 bases between them. The V gene's germline CDR1 is MDHEN and CDR2 SYDVKM. These data originate in a study of cytomegalovirus exposure and HLA in healthy donors. Findings of the study overall: In the analysis, some V segments, TRBV6-2 and TRBV6-3 included, were excluded as indistinguishable. Later, TCR association rates were found to vary by HLA locus, highest for DRB1 and lowest for HLA-C. An analysis done earlier found most TCR beta V segments productive about 87% or about 30% of the time.

The gene calls are TRBV28 and TRBJ1-4; D not resolved. Sequencing was done on a sample of PBMCs. The clonotype was recovered from a woman in her 40s in good health and CMV-seropositive. The CDR3, as DNA: TGTGCCAGCAGTTCTCGGGTACCTAATGAAAAACTGTTTTTT. Translating it yields CASSSRVPNEKLFF.